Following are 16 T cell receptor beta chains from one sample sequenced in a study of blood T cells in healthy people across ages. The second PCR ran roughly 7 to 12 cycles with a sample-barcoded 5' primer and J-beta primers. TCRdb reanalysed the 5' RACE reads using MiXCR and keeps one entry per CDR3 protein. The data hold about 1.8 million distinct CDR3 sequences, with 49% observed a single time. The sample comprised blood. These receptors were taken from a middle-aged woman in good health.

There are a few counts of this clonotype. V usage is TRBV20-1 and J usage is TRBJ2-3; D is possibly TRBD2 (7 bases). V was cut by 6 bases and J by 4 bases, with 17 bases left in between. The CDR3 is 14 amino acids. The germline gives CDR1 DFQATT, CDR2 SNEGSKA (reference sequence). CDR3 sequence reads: CSASRGARADTQYF. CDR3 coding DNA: TGCAGTGCCTCTCGGGGGGCGAGGGCAGATACGCAGTATTTT.

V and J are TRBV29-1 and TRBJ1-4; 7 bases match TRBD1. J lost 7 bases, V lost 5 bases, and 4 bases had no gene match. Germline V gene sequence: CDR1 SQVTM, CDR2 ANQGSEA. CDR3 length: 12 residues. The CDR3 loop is CSVQGGSEKLFF. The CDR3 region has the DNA TGCAGCGTTCAGGGGGGGAGTGAAAAACTGTTTTTT.

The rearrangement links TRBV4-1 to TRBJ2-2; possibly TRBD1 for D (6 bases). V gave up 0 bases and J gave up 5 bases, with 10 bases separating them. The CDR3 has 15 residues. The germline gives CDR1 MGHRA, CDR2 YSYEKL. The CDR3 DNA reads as TGCGCCAGCAGCCAAGAAACAGGGAGAACCGGGGAGCTGTTTTTT. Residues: CASSQETGRTGELFF.

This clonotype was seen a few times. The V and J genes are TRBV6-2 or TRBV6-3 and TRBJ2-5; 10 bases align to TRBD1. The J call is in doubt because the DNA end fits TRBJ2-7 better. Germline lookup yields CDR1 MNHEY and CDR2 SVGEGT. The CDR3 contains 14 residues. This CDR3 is CASSAGTGAFEQYF. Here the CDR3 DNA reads TGTGCCAGCAGTGCCGGGACAGGGGCGTTCGAGCAGTACTTC.

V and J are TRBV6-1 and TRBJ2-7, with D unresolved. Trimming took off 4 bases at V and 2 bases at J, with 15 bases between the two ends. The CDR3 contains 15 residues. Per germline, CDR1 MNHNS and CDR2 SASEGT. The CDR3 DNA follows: TGTGCCAGCAGTGCAGGAACGGACGGAACCTACGAGCAGTACTTC. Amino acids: CASSAGTDGTYEQYF.

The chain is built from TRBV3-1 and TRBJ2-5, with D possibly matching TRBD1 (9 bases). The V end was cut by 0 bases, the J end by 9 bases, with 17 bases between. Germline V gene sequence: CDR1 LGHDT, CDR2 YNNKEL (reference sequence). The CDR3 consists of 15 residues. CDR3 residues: CASSQEGTRQGAQYF. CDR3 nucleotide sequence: TGTGCCAGCAGCCAAGAAGGGACTAGACAGGGGGCCCAGTACTTC.

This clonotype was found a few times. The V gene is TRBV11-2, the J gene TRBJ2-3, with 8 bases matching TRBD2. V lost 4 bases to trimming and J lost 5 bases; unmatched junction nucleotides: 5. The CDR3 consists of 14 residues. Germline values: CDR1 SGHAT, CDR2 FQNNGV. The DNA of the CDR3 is TGTGCCAGCAGCTCCTCACTAGCGGAAGATACGCAGTATTTT. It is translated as CASSSSLAEDTQYF.

Here the CDR3 reads CASRGRVRNTEAFF. The CDR3 DNA follows: TGTGCCAGTAGGGGAAGGGTGCGTAACACTGAAGCTTTCTTT. The gene calls are TRBV19 and TRBJ1-1; D remains ambiguous. This CDR3 is 14 amino acids long. The V and J ends lost 6 bases and 2 bases respectively, with 13 bases between them. Germline V CDR1 and CDR2: LNHDA, SQIVND (reference sequence).

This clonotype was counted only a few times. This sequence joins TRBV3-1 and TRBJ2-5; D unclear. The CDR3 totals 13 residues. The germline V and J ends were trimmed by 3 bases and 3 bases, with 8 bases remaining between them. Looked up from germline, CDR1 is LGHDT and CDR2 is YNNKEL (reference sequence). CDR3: CASSHSGKETQYF. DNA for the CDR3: TGTGCCAGCAGCCACTCAGGAAAAGAGACCCAGTACTTC.

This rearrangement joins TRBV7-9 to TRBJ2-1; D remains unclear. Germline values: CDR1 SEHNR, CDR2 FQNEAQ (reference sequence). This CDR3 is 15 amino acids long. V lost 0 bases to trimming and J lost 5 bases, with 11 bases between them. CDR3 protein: CASSLAPGLHNEQFF. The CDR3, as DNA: TGTGCCAGCAGCTTAGCGCCCGGGCTTCACAATGAGCAGTTCTTC.

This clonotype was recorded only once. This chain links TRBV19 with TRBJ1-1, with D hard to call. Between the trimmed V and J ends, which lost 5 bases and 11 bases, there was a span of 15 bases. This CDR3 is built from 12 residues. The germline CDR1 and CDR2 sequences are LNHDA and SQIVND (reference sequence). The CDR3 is CASSPRERFAFF. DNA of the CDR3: TGTGCCAGTAGTCCCCGGGAGCGTTTTGCTTTCTTT.

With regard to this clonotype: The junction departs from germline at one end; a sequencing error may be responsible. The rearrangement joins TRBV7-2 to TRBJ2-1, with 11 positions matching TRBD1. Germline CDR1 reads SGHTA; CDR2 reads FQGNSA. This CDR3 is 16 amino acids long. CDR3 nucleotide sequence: TGTGCCAGCAGCGGACGGGACAGGGGGACCTACAATGGGCAGTTCTTC. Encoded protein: CASSGRDRGTYNGQFF.

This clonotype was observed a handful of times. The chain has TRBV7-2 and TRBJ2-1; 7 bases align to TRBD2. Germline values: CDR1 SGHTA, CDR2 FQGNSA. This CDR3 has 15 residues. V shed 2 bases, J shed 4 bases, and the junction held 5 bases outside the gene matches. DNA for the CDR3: TGTGCCAGCAGCTTAAGACTAGCCCCATACAATGAGCAGTTCTTC. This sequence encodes CASSLRLAPYNEQFF.

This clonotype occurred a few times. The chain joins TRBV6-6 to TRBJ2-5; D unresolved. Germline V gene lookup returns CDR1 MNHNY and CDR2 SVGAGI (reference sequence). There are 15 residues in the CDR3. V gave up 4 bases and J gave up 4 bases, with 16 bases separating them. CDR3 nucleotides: TGTGCCAGCAGTTTTCAACAGATTGGACGAGAGACCCAGTACTTC. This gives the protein CASSFQQIGRETQYF.

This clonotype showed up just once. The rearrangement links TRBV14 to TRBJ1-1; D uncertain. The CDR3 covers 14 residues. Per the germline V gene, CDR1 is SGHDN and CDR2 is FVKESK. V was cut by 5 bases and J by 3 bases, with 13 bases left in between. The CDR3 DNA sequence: TGTGCCAGCAGCACAAGGACGGGCTACACTGAAGCTTTCTTT. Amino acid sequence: CASSTRTGYTEAFF.

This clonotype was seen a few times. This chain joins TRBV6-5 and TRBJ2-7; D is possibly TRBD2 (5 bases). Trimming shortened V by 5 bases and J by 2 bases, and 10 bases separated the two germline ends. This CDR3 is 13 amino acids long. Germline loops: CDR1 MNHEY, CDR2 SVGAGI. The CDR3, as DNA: TGTGCCAGCAGTAGCGGAATAACCTACGAGCAGTACTTC. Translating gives CASSSGITYEQYF.